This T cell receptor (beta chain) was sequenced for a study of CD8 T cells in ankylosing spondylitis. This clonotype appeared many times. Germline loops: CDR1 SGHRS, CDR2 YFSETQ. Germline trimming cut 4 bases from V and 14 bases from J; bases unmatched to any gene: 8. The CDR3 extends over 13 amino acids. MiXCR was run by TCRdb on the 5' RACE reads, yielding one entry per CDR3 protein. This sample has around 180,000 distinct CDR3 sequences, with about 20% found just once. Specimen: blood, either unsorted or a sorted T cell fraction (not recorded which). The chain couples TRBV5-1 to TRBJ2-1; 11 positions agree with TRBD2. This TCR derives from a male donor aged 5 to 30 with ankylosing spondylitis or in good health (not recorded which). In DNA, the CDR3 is TGCGCCAGCAGCCTCTCGACTAGCGGGATTGAGTTCTTC. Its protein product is CASSLSTSGIEFF.